This TCR beta chain stems from a study of blood T cell repertoires in COVID-19. The germline V gene encodes CDR1 SGHTA and CDR2 FQGNSA. With 6 bases removed from V and 4 bases from J, the gap between germline ends came to 6 bases. The CDR3 contains 11 residues. The repertoire was sequenced with immunoSEQ multiplex PCR; TCRdb's copy has only in-frame clones and lacks some. The sample carries some 150,000 clones, around 90% recorded once. The sequencing input was peripheral blood. The sequence came from an elderly woman with acute or convalescent COVID-19. The V gene is TRBV7-2, the J gene TRBJ1-2; the D is unclear. The CDR3, as DNA: TGTGCCAGCAGGTACACCTATGGCTACACCTTC. Its translation: CASRYTYGYTF.